The present entry profiles one T cell receptor (beta chain) with its context. This entry comes from a study of cytomegalovirus exposure and HLA in healthy donors. The PCR had 60 Vbeta and 13 Jbeta primers. Generated by immunoSEQ multiplex PCR, the TCRdb table keeps only in-frame clones and is missing some. The sample records some 190,000 clones, around 88% being singletons. This receptor was taken from a man in his forties or fifties in good health and CMV-seropositive. The sequencing input was PBMCs.

The CDR3 reads CASSHGSGGLYNEQFF. CDR3 in DNA: TGCGCCAGCAGCCATGGAAGCGGGGGGCTCTACAATGAGCAGTTCTTC. V gene TRBV4-1 combines with J gene TRBJ2-1, with 9 bases lining up with TRBD2. This CDR3 has 16 residues. Germline lookup yields CDR1 MGHRA and CDR2 YSYEKL. With 3 bases clipped from V and 3 bases from J, the junction kept 6 bases outside the gene matches.